This T cell receptor (beta chain) is from a study of T-cell reconstitution after alpha-beta-depleted transplantation in children. This CDR3 is 12 amino acids long. V lost 3 bases and J lost 10, with 9 bases in between. Study conclusions and caveats: Day-60 TCRbeta diversity that was high in some patients was derived from surviving recipient T cells and thymic progenitors. Where alpha-beta T cells came from about two months after transplant was reportedly several hundred expanded graft clones. Among T cells one year after transplant, newly produced cells accounted for most counts and diversity.

Unique molecular identifiers were incorporated into the prepared TCRbeta library. One entry per CDR3 protein, called by TCRdb with MiXCR from the PCR reads. The sample has some 440,000 distinct CDR3 sequences, roughly 15% seen once. Concerning this clonotype itself: Its target is unknown.

This TCR was recovered from a boy under three years old who had a stem cell transplant for Wiskott-Aldrich syndrome, so the T cells may come from the graft donor. The V and J genes are TRBV12-3 or TRBV12-4 and TRBJ2-2, with D possibly matching TRBD2 (6 bases). The input for sequencing was PBMCs, mostly from graft donor cells, taken 360 days after TCRalphabeta/CD19-depleted stem cell transplant. CDR3 loop: CASSFWREELFF. The CDR3 nucleotides read TGTGCCAGCAGTTTTTGGAGGGAGGAGCTGTTTTTT.